The next 12 T cell receptor beta chains were all read from a single sample in a study of regulatory T cells in long-lasting Graves disease. As for time point: newly diagnosed GD, antithyroid drugs for less than 3 months. Scientists built the TCR library using RNA that was extracted from PBMCs. Both iRepertoire HTBI primers and Arm-PCR of CDR3 regions were used to build the TCR beta libraries. Via MiXCR, TCRdb re-called the multiplex PCR reads, giving one row per CDR3 protein. The sample holds about 440,000 distinct CDR3 sequences, under 15% seen once. A further study also used this sample, focusing on T cells in Graves' hyperthyroidism and ophthalmopathy.

Source: peripheral blood mononuclear cells (PBMCs), taken at new diagnosis, from a patient treated with antithyroid drugs. Source of these receptors: a woman in her twenties or thirties with Graves disease.

In its sample, this clonotype was seen many times. V and J are TRBV28 and TRBJ1-1, with no clear D. The CDR3 runs 12 residues. V gave up 7 bases and J gave up 3 bases, with 9 bases separating them. Germline-derived CDR1 and CDR2 are MDHEN and SYDVKM. This CDR3 is CASTPGYTEAFF. DNA of the CDR3: TGTGCCAGCACCCCGGGGTACACTGAAGCTTTCTTT.

This clonotype was picked up one time. The chain combines TRBV29-1 with TRBJ2-2; 7 nucleotides line up with TRBD1. With 7 bases clipped from V and 3 bases from J, the junction kept 8 bases outside the gene matches. The CDR3 spans 14 residues. Germline V gene lookup returns CDR1 SQVTM and CDR2 ANQGSEA. CDR3 nucleotide sequence: TGCAGCGCCGCCGGGACAGCAGACACCGGGGAGCTGTTTTTT. Its protein product is CSAAGTADTGELFF.

In the case of this clonotype: A much larger clonotype is one base distant, so this may be a read error. This chain uses TRBV5-1 with TRBJ2-7; a possible D gene is TRBD2 (5 bases). CDR3 size: 17 residues. Germline lookup yields CDR1 SGHRS and CDR2 YFSETQ. The CDR3 nucleotides read TGCGCCAGCAGCTTGGCCCCAAGCAAGACTACCCCCTACGGGCAGTACTTC. Its protein is CASSLAPSKTTPYGQYF.

The rearrangement joins TRBV24-1 to TRBJ2-3; D gene unclear. CDR1 and CDR2 from the germline V gene are KGHDR and SFDVKD. The CDR3 sequence is 15 residues long. With 1 base removed from V and 5 bases from J, the gap between germline ends came to 12 bases. This CDR3 reads CATSDFGPMEDTQYF. For the CDR3, the DNA is TGTGCCACCAGTGATTTTGGTCCCATGGAAGATACGCAGTATTTT.

This chain uses TRBV20-1 with TRBJ2-7, with TRBD2 identical over 9 bases. Germline assignment: CDR1 DFQATT and CDR2 SNEGSKA (reference sequence). J was trimmed by 4 bases and V by 5 bases; bases with no gene match: 6. The CDR3 runs to 13 residues. Here the CDR3 reads CSAPAGGGYEQYF. In DNA, the CDR3 is TGCAGTGCTCCAGCGGGAGGAGGTTACGAGCAGTACTTC.

This clonotype was counted a few times. The genes are TRBV27 and TRBJ2-1; TRBD2 matches at 9 bases. The CDR3 loop spans 14 amino acids. Trimming cost V 5 bases and J 6 bases; bases outside gene matches: 5. CDR1 is MNHEY, CDR2 SMNVEV, per germline (reference sequence). The CDR3 DNA is TGTGCCAGCAGTACTTGGCGGGAGGGCAATGAGCAGTTCTTC. Residues: CASSTWREGNEQFF.

This clonotype was seen only a few times. The genes are TRBV29-1 and TRBJ2-7; D is tentatively TRBD1 or TRBD2 (6 bases each). The V end was cut by 7 bases, the J end by 0 bases, with 19 bases between. The CDR3 loop spans 15 amino acids. CDR1 SQVTM and CDR2 ANQGSEA come from the germline V gene. The DNA of the CDR3 is TGCAGCGCGGCCCGGGGGCAGCTAAGCTCCTACGAGCAGTACTTC. Translation gives CSAARGQLSSYEQYF.

This clonotype was seen at least ten times. This chain connects TRBV9 to TRBJ1-1, with a possible D match to TRBD1 (6 bases). V lost 2 bases and J lost 11, with 13 bases in between. Germline V lookup: CDR1 SGDLS, CDR2 YYNGEE. The CDR3 consists of 12 residues. The CDR3 protein is CASSVNTGPAFF. CDR3 DNA: TGTGCCAGCAGCGTCAATACAGGGCCGGCTTTCTTT.

This clonotype occurred many times. The chain links TRBV6-5 to TRBJ2-3, with 12 bases aligning to TRBD2. The CDR3 extends over 18 amino acids. Trimming took 3 bases from V and 0 from J; bases not matched to a gene: 7. The germline V gene encodes CDR1 MNHEY and CDR2 SVGAGI. Written as DNA, the CDR3 is TGTGCCAGCAGTTATGGAACTAGCGGGAGGCCCAGCACAGATACGCAGTATTTT. Its protein product is CASSYGTSGRPSTDTQYF.

Written as DNA, the CDR3 is TGCGCCAGCAGTGAGACAGGGTCTACGGTGCAGTACTTC. It codes for CASSETGSTVQYF. This sequence joins TRBV10-1 and TRBJ2-7, with D possibly being TRBD1 (6 bases). There are 13 residues in the CDR3. V lost 2 bases, J lost 9 bases, and 14 bases lay in between. Germline loops: CDR1 WNHNN, CDR2 SYGVQD (reference sequence).

This clonotype was detected many times. The V and J genes are TRBV5-1 and TRBJ1-2; perhaps TRBD1 as D (5 bases). Germline values: CDR1 SGHRS, CDR2 YFSETQ. CDR3 size: 14 residues. The ends were cut back, 3 bases at V and 3 bases at J, with 12 bases in the middle. CDR3: CASSSPGRDYGYTF. The DNA for the CDR3 is TGCGCCAGCAGCTCGCCGGGACGGGACTATGGCTACACCTTC.

The chain links TRBV9 to TRBJ2-2; 11 positions agree with TRBD2. Germline CDR1 SGDLS, CDR2 YYNGEE. The CDR3 is 16 residues long. V shed 4 bases, J shed 5 bases, and the junction held 7 bases outside the gene matches. The CDR3 nucleotides read TGTGCCAGCAGCCCAATAGCGGGAGGGGGTACCGGGGAGCTGTTTTTT. Its translation: CASSPIAGGGTGELFF.